The rows below give T cell receptor beta chains drawn from one sample of a study of early T cells in non-severe SARS-CoV-2 infection. MiXCR, run by TCRdb on the 5' RACE reads, gives a single entry per CDR3 protein. The sample lists over 45,000 distinct CDR3 sequences, 5.6% occurring once. The sequenced sample consisted of whole blood. The source of these receptors is an adult who was a healthcare worker with PCR-confirmed SARS-CoV-2 infection or an uninfected control (not recorded which). Each CDR3 is given with its conserved first and last residue. The D gene is left open where the match is weak. Some rows have no size entry. The others give once, few or many, or a class for an expanded clone.

J	size	D	V	CDR3	DNA
TRBJ2-7	many	TRBD1	TRBV5-5	CASRRQGGSYEQYF	TGTGCCAGCAGGCGACAGGGGGGCTCCTACGAGCAGTACTTC
TRBJ1-1	many	-	TRBV5-6	CASSLAGNTEAFF	TGTGCCAGCAGCTTGGCAGGGAACACTGAAGCTTTCTTT
TRBJ1-4	-	-	TRBV6-5	CASSPLIIGNNEKLFF	TGTGCCAGCAGCCCTCTAATAATCGGGAATAATGAAAAACTGTTTTTT
TRBJ1-5	many	-	TRBV4-2	CASSQDIAQSRNQPQHF	TGTGCCAGCAGCCAAGATATCGCCCAATCGCGCAATCAGCCCCAGCATTTT
TRBJ1-1	many	TRBD1	TRBV6-2/TRBV6-3	CASRRTGTAGDHTF	TGTGCCAGCAGGCGTACCGGGACAGCCGGTGATCACACCTTT
TRBJ2-7	many	TRBD2	TRBV5-1	CASSLIASGSSEQYF	TGCGCCAGCAGCTTGATTGCGAGCGGGAGCTCCGAGCAGTACTTC
TRBJ1-1	many	-	TRBV12-3/TRBV12-4	CASSLKRQTVGTEAFF	TGTGCCAGCAGTTTAAAAAGGCAGACAGTCGGAACTGAAGCTTTCTTT
TRBJ2-7	many	TRBD2	TRBV20-1	CSARGTSGSPYEQYF	TGCAGTGCTAGAGGGACTAGCGGGAGCCCATACGAGCAGTACTTC
TRBJ2-3	many	TRBD2	TRBV5-6	CASSPGLGYTDTQYF	TGTGCCAGCAGCCCCGGACTAGGTTACACAGATACGCAGTATTTT
TRBJ1-1	many	-	TRBV6-6	CASSYAPPVTEAFF	TGTGCCAGCAGTTACGCCCCCCCAGTCACTGAAGCTTTCTTT
TRBJ2-2	many	-	TRBV12-3/TRBV12-4	CASRKPGTNTGELFF	TGTGCCAGCAGGAAACCCGGGACGAACACCGGGGAGCTGTTTTTT